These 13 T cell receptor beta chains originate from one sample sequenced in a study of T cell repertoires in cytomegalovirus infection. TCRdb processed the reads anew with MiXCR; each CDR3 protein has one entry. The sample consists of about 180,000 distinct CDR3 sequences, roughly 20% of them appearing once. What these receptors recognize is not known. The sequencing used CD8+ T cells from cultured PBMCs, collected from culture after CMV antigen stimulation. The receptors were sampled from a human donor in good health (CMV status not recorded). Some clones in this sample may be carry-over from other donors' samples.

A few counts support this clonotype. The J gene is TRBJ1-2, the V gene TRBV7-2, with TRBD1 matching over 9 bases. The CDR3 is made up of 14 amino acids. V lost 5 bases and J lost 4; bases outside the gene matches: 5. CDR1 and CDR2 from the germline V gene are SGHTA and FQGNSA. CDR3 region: CASSPTGGSYGYTF. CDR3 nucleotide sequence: TGTGCCAGCAGCCCCACAGGGGGCTCCTATGGCTACACCTTC.

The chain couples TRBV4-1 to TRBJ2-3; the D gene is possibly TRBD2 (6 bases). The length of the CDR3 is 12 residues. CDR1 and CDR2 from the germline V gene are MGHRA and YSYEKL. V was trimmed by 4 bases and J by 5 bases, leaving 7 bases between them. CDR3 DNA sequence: TGCGCCAGCAGCCGGGGGGAAGATACGCAGTATTTT. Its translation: CASSRGEDTQYF.

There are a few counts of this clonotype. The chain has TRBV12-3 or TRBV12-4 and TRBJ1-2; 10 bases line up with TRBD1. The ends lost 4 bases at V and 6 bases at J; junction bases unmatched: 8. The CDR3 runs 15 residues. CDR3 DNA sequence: TGTGCCAGCAGTTACCCGACAGGGGGCCAGGATGGCTACACCTTC. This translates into CASSYPTGGQDGYTF.

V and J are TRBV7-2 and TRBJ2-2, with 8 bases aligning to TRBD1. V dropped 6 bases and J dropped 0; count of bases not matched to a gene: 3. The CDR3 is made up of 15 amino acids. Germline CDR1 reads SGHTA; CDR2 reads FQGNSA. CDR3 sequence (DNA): TGTGCCAGCAGACCACAGGGGGCGAACACCGGGGAGCTGTTTTTT. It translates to CASRPQGANTGELFF.

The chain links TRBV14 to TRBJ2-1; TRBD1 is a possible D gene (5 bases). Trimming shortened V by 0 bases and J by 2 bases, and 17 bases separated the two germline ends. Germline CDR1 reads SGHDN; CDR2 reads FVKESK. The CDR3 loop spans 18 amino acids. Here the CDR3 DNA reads TGTGCCAGCAGCCAAGAAATTTCGACAGTTTGGCCCTACAATGAGCAGTTCTTC. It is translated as CASSQEISTVWPYNEQFF.

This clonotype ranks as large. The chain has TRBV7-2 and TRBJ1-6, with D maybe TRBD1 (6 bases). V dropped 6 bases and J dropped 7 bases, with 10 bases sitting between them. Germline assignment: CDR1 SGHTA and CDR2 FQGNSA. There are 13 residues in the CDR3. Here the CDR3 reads CASREGQNSPLHF. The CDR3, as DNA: TGTGCCAGCAGGGAGGGACAAAATTCACCCCTCCACTTT. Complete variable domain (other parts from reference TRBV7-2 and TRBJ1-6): GAGVSQSPSNKVTEKGKDVELRCDPISGHTALYWYRQSLGQGLEFLIYFQGNSAPDKSGLPSDRFSAERTGGSVSTLTIQRTQQEDSAVYLCASREGQNSPLHFGNGTRLTVT.

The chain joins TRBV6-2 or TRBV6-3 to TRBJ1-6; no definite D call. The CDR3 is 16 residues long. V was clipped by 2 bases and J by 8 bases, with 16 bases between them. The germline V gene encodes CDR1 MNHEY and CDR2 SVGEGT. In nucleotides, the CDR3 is TGTGCCAGCAGTTACCAAACCGGCGGGATGGATTCACCCCTCCACTTT. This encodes CASSYQTGGMDSPLHF.

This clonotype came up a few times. This CDR3 reads CATSREAGGPETQYF. CDR3 nucleotide sequence: TGTGCCACCAGCAGAGAAGCGGGGGGGCCAGAGACCCAGTACTTC. This rearrangement joins TRBV15 to TRBJ2-5, with 10 bases identical to TRBD2. Germline CDR1 LNHNV, CDR2 YYDKDF (reference sequence). The CDR3 runs to 15 residues. V dropped 0 bases and J dropped 4; count of bases not matched to a gene: 2.

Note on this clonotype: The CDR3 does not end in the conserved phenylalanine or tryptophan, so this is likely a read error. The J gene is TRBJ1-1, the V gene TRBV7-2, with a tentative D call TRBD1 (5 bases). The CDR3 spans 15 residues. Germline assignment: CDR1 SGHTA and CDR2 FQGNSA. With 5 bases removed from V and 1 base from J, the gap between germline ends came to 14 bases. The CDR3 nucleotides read TGTGCCAGCAGCCACTTGGGCGGGGGGAACACTGAAGCTTTCTCT. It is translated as CASSHLGGGNTEAFS.

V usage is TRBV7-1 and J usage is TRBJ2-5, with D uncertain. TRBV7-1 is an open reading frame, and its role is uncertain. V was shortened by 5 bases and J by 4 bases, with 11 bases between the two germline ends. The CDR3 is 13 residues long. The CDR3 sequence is CASSRAGGETQYF. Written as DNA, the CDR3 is TGTGCCAGCAGCCGGGCAGGCGGAGAGACCCAGTACTTC.

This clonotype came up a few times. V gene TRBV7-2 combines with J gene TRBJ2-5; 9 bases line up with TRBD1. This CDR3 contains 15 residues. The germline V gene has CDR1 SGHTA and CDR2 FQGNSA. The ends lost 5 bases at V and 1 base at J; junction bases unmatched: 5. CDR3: CASSPTTGGQETQYF. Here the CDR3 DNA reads TGTGCCAGCAGCCCCACGACAGGGGGCCAAGAGACCCAGTACTTC.

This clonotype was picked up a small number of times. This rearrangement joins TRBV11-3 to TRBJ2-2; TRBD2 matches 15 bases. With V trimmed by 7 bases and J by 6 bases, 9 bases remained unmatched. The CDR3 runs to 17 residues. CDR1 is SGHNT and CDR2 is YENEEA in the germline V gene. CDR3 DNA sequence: TGTGCCAGCACCACCGGGACTAGCGGGGGGAAGCCCGGGGAGCTGTTTTTT. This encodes CASTTGTSGGKPGELFF.

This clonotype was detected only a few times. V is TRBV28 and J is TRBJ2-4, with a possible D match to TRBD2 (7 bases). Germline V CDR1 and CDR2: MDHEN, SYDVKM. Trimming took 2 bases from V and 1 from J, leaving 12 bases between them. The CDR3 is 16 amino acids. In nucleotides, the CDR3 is TGTGCCAGCAGTTTAACGGGGGGCGCGGCCAAAAACATTCAGTACTTC. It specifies CASSLTGGAAKNIQYF.